The clone carrying this TCR beta chain was picked up one time. Germline V CDR1 and CDR2: SGDLS, YYNGEE. The CDR3 is 16 residues long. With 0 bases clipped from V and 3 bases from J, the junction kept 5 bases outside the gene matches. The sample comes from a study of OX40 agonist ivuxolimab in advanced cancers. Profiling relied on immunoSEQ multiplex PCR, and the TCRdb table lists in-frame clones only, not all of them. Among approximately 32,000 clones listed, 89% were seen once. The sample consisted of CD4+ or CD8+ T cells sorted from blood, taken in a trial of the OX40 agonist ivuxolimab. The V call is TRBV9, the J call TRBJ1-2; TRBD1 aligns across 10 bases. The TCR originated in an adult with an advanced solid tumor such as melanoma, head and neck, liver or kidney cancer. The CDR3 protein is CASSVAGTGEDYGYTF. For the CDR3, the DNA is TGTGCCAGCAGCGTAGCCGGGACAGGGGAGGACTATGGCTACACCTTC.